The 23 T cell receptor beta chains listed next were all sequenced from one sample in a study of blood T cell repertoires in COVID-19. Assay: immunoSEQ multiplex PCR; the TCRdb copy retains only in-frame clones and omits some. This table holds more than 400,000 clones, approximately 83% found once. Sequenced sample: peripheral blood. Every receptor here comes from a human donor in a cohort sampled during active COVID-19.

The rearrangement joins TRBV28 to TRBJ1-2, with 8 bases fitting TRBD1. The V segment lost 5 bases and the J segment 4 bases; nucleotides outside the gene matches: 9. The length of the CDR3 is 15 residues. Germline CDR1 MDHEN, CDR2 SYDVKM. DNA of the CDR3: TGTGCCAGCAGTCCCGCGGACAGGGAAGGCTATGGCTACACCTTC. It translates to CASSPADREGYGYTF.

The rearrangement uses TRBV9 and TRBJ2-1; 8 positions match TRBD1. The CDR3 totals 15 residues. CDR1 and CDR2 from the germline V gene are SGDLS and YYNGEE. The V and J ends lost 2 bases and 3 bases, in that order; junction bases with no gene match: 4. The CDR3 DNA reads TGTGCCAGCAGCGTGGACAGGGCCCTCTACAATGAGCAGTTCTTC. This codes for CASSVDRALYNEQFF.

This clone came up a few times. The CDR3 DNA sequence: TGTGCCAGCTCCACGGGCCCGACAGGGAATGAAAAACTGTTTTTT. Its protein product is CASSTGPTGNEKLFF. The chain uses TRBV18 and TRBJ1-4; 7 bases align to TRBD1. The CDR3 runs 15 residues. The V gene end was trimmed by 6 bases and the J gene end by 5 bases; junction bases not matched to a gene: 9. CDR1 KGHSH and CDR2 LQKENI come from the germline V gene.

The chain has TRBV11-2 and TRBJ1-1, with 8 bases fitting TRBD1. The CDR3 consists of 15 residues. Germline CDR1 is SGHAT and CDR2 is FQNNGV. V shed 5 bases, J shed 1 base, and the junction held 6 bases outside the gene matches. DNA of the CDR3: TGTGCCAGCAGCAAAAAGGACAGGGCGAACACTGAAGCTTTCTTT. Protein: CASSKKDRANTEAFF.

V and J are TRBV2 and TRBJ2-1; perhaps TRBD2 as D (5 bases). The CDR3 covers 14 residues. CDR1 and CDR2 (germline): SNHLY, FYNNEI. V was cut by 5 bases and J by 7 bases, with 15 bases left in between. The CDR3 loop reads CASSPTKVLNEQFF. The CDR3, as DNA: TGTGCCAGCAGTCCGACTAAGGTCTTAAATGAGCAGTTCTTC.

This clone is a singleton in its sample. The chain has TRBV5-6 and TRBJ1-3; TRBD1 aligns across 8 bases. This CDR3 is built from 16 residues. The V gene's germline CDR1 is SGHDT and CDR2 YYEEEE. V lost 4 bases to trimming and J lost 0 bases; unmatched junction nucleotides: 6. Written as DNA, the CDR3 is TGTGCCAGCAGCCGGGGACAGGCGCCCTCTGGAAACACCATATATTTT. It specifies CASSRGQAPSGNTIYF.

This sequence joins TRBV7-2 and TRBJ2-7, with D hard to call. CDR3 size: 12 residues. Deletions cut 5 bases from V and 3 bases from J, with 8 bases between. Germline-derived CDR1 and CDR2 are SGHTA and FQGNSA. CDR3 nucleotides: TGTGCCAGCAGCCCACGCGGCTACGAGCAGTACTTC. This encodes CASSPRGYEQYF. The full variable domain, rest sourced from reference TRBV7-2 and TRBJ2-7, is GAGVSQSPSNKVTEKGKDVELRCDPISGHTALYWYRQSLGQGLEFLIYFQGNSAPDKSGLPSDRFSAERTGGSVSTLTIQRTQQEDSAVYLCASSPRGYEQYFGPGTRLTVT.

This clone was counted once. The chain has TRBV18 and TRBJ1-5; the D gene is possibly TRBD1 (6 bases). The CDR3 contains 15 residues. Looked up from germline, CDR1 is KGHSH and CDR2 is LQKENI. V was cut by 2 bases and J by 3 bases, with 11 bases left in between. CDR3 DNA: TGTGCCAGCTCACCATCTCACAGGGACAATCAGCCCCAGCATTTT. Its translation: CASSPSHRDNQPQHF.

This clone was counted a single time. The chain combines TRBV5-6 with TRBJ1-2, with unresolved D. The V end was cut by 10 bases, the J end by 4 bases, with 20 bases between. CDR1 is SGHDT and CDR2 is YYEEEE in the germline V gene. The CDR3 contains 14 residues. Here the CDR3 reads CASQLEKDGYGYTF. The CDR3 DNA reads TGTGCCTCTCAACTAGAAAAGGACGGCTATGGCTACACCTTC.

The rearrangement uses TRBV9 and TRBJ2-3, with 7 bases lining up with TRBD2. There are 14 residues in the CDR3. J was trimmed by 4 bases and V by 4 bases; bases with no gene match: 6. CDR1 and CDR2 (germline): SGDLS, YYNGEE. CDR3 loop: CASSPTSAPDTQYF. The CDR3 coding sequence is TGTGCCAGCAGCCCCACTAGCGCCCCAGATACGCAGTATTTT.

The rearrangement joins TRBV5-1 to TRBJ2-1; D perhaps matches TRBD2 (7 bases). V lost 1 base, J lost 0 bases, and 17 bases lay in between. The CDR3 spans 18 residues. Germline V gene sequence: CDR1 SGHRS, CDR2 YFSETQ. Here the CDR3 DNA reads TGCGCCAGCAGCTTGCCCAGCGGGACAACCAGCTCCTACAATGAGCAGTTCTTC. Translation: CASSLPSGTTSSYNEQFF.

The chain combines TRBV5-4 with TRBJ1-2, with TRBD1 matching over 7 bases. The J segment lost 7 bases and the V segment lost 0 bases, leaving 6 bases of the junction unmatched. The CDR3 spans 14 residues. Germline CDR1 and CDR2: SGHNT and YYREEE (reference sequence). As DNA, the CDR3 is TGTGCCAGCAGCTTGGAGGGGGCGGTGGGTGGCTACACCTTC. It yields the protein CASSLEGAVGGYTF.

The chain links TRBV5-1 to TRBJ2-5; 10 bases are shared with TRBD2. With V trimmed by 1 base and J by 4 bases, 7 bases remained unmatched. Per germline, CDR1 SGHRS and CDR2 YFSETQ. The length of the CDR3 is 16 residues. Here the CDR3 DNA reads TGCGCCAGCAGCTTGTTTAGCGGGAGGCCAAGAGAGACCCAGTACTTC. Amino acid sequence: CASSLFSGRPRETQYF.

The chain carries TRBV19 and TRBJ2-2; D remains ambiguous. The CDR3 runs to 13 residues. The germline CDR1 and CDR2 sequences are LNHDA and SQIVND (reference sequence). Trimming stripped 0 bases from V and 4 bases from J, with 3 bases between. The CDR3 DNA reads TGTGCCAGTAGTATAGAGAGCACCGGGGAGCTGTTTTTT. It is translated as CASSIESTGELFF.

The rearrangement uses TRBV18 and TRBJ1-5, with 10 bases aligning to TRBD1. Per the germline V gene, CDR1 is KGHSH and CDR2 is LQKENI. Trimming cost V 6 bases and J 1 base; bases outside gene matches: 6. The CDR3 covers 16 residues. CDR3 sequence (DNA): TGTGCCAGCTCTCTCGGGGGACAGGGGAGCAATCAGCCCCAGCATTTT. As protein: CASSLGGQGSNQPQHF. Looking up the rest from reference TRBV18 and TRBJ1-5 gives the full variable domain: NAGVMQNPRHLVRRRGQEARLRCSPMKGHSHVYWYRQLPEEGLKFMVYLQKENIIDESGMPKERFSAEFPKEGPSILRIQQVVRGDSAAYFCASSLGGQGSNQPQHFGDGTRLSIL.

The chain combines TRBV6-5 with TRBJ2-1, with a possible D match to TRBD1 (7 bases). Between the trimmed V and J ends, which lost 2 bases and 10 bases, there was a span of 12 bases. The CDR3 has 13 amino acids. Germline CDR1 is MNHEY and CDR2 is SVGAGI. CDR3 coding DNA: TGTGCCAGCAGTTACCGGAGGGGGCAGGAGCAGTTCTTC. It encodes CASSYRRGQEQFF.

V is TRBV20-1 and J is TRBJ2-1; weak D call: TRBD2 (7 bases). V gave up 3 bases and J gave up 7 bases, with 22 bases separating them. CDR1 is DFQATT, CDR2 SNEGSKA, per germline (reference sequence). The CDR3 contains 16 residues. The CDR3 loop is CSASGLREGVVNEQFF. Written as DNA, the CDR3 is TGCAGTGCTAGTGGACTTAGGGAGGGGGTTGTGAATGAGCAGTTCTTC.

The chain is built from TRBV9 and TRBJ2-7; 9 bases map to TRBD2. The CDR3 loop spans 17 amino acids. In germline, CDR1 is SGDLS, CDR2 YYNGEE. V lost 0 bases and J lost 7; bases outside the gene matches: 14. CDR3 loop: CASSVEATSGWLVEQYF. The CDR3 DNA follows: TGTGCCAGCAGCGTAGAGGCGACTAGCGGTTGGCTTGTTGAGCAGTACTTC.

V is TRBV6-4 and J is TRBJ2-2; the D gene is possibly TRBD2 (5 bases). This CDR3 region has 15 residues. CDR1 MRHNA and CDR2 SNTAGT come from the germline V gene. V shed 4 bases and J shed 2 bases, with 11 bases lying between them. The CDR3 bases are TGTGCCAGCAGTGTACAAGCGGTCAACACCGGGGAGCTGTTTTTT. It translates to CASSVQAVNTGELFF.

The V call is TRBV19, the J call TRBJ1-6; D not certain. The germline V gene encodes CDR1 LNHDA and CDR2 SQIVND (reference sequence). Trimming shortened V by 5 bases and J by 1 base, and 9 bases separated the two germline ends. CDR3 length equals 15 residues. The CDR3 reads CASSLEGSYNSPLHF. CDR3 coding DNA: TGTGCCAGTAGTCTTGAGGGTTCCTATAATTCACCCCTCCACTTT. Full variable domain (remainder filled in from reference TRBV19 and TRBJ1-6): DGGITQSPKYLFRKEGQNVTLSCEQNLNHDAMYWYRQDPGQGLRLIYYSQIVNDFQKGDIAEGYSVSREKKESFPLTVTSAQKNPTAFYLCASSLEGSYNSPLHFGNGTRLTVT.

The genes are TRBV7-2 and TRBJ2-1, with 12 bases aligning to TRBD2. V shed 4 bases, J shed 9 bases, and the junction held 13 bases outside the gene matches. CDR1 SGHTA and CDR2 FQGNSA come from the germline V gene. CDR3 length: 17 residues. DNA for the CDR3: TGTGCCAGCAGCTGGCGGGCGGCTAGCGGGAGGGCAGGTGAGCAGTTCTTC. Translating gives CASSWRAASGRAGEQFF.

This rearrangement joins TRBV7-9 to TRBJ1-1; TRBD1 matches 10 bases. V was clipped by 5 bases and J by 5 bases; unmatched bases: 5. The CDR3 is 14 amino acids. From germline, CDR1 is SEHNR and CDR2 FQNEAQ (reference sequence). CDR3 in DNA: TGTGCCAGCAGCAGGGACAGGGGCTTGACTGAAGCTTTCTTT. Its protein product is CASSRDRGLTEAFF.

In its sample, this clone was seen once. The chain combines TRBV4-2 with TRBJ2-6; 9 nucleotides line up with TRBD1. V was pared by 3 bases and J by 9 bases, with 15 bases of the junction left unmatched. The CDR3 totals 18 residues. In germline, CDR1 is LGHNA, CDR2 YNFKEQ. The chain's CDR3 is CASSQGPGQGMRVNVLTF. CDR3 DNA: TGTGCCAGCAGCCAGGGACCGGGACAGGGTATGAGGGTCAACGTCCTGACTTTC.